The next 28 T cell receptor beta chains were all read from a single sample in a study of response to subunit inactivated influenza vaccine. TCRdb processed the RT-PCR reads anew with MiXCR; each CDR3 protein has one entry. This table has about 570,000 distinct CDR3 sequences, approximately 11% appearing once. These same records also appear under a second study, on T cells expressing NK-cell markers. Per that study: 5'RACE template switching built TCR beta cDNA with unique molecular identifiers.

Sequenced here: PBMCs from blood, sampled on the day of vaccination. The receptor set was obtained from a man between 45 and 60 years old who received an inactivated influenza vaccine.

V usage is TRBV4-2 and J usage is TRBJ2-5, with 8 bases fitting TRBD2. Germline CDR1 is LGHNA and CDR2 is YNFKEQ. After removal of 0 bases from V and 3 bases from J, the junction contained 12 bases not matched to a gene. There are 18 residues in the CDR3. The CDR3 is CASSQDPTGPGGKETQYF. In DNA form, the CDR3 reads TGTGCCAGCAGCCAAGATCCTACGGGTCCGGGGGGGAAAGAGACCCAGTACTTC.

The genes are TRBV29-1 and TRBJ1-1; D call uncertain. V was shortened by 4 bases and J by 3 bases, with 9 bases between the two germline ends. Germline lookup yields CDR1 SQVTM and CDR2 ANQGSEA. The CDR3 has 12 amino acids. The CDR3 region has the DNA TGCAGCGTTGGGCCCGGGGACACTGAAGCTTTCTTT. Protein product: CSVGPGDTEAFF. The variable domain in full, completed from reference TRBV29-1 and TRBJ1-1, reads SAVISQKPSRDICQRGTSLTIQCQVDSQVTMMFWYRQQPGQSLTLIATANQGSEATYESGFVIDKFPISRPNLTFSTLTVSNMSPEDSSIYLCSVGPGDTEAFFGQGTRLTVV.

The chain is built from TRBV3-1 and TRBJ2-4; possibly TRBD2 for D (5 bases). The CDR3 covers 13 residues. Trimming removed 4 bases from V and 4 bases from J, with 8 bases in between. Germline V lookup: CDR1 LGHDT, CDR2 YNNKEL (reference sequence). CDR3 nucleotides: TGTGCCAGCAGCCCGAGGGTGAAAAACATTCAGTACTTC. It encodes CASSPRVKNIQYF.

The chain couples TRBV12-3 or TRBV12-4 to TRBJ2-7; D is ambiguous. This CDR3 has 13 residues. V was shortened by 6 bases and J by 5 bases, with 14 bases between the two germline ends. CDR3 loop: CASSLMFGDEQYF. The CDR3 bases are TGTGCCAGCAGCCTGATGTTTGGGGACGAGCAGTACTTC.

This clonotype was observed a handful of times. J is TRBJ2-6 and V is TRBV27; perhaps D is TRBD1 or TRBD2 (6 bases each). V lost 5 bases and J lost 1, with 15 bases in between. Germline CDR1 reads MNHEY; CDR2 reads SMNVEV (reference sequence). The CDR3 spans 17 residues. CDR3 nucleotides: TGTGCCAGCAGTCTCGTTGGGGGGCAGTCTGGGGCCAACGTCCTGACTTTC. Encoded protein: CASSLVGGQSGANVLTF.

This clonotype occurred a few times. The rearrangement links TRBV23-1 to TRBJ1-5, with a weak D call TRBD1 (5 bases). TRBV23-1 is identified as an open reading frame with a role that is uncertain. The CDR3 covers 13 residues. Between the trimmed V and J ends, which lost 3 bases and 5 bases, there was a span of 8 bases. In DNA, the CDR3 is TGCGCCAGCAGTCATCAGGGAGATCAGCCCCAGCATTTT. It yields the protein CASSHQGDQPQHF.

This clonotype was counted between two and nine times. CDR3 protein: CASSEMSNQPQHF. The CDR3 DNA follows: TGCGCCAGCAGCGAGATGAGCAATCAGCCCCAGCATTTT. The rearrangement links TRBV5-1 to TRBJ1-5; unclear D gene. The CDR3 extends over 13 amino acids. Trimming removed 4 bases at V and 1 base at J, with 6 bases between. Germline V lookup: CDR1 SGHRS, CDR2 YFSETQ.

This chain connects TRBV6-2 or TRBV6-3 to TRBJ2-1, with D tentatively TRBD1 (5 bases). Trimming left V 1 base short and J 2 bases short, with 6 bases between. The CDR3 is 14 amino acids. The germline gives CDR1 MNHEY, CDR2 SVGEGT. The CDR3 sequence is CASSYLDTYNEQFF. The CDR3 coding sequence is TGTGCCAGCAGTTACTTGGACACCTACAATGAGCAGTTCTTC.

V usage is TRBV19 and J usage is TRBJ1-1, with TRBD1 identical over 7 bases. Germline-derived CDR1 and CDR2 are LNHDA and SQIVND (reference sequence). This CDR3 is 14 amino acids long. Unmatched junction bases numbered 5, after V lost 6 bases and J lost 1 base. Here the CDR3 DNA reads TGTGCCAGTAGGCCGGGACAGCCGAACACTGAAGCTTTCTTT. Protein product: CASRPGQPNTEAFF.

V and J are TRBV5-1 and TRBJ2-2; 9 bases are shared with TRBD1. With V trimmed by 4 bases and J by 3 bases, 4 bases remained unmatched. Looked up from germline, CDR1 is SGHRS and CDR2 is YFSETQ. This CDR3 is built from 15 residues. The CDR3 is CASSRQGGYTGELFF. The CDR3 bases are TGCGCCAGCAGCCGACAGGGGGGGTACACCGGGGAGCTGTTTTTT.

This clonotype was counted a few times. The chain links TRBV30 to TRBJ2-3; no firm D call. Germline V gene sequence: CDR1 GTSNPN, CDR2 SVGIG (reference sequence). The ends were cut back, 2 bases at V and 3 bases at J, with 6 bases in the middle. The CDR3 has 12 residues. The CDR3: CAWSIGTDTQYF. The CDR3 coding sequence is TGTGCCTGGAGTATAGGGACAGATACGCAGTATTTT.

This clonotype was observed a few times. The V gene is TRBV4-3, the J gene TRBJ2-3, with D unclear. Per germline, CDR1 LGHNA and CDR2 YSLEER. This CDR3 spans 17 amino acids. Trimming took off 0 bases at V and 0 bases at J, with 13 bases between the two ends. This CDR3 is CASSQDLMGWSTDTQYF. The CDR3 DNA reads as TGCGCCAGCAGCCAAGATCTGATGGGTTGGAGCACAGATACGCAGTATTTT.

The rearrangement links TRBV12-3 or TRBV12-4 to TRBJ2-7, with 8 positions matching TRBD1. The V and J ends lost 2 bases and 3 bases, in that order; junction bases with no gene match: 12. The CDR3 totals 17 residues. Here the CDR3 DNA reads TGTGCCAGCAGTTTAAAGTTTAGTTTCGACAGGGGCTACGAGCAGTACTTC. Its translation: CASSLKFSFDRGYEQYF.

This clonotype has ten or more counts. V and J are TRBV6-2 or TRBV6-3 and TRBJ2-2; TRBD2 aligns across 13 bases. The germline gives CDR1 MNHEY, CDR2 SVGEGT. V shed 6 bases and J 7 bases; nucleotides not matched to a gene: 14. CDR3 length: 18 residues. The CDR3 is CASSLIRGTSGKIGELFF. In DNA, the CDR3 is TGTGCCAGCAGCCTCATCCGCGGGACTAGCGGGAAAATCGGGGAGCTGTTTTTT.

The CDR3 nucleotides read TGTGCCATCAGTGACGCAGCCAGCTCCTACAATGAGCAGTTCTTC. Its protein is CAISDAASSYNEQFF. The V and J genes are TRBV10-3 and TRBJ2-1, with D uncertain. Germline CDR1 is ENHRY and CDR2 is SYGVKD. The CDR3 runs to 15 residues. The V gene lost 3 bases and the J gene lost 0 bases, with 9 bases spanning the gap.

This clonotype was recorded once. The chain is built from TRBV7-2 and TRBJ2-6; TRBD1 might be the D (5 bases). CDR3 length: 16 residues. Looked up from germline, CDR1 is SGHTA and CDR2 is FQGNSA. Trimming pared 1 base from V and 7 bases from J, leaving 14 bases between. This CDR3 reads CASSLEGVSGANVLTF. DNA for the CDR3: TGTGCCAGCAGCTTAGAAGGGGTGTCCGGTGCCAACGTCCTGACTTTC.

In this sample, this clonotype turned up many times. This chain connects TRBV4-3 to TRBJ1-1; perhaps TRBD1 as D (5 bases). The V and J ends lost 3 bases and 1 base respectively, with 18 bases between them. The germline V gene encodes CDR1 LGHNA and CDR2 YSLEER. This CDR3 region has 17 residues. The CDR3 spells CASSHRLTGGSNTEAFF. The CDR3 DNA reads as TGCGCCAGCAGCCATCGTCTAACAGGTGGTTCGAACACTGAAGCTTTCTTT.

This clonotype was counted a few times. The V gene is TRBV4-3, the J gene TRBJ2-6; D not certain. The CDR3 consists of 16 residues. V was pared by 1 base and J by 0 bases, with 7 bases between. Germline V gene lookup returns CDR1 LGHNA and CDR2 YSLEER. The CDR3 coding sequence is TGCGCCAGCAGCCAAGCCCCCCACTCTGGGGCCAACGTCCTGACTTTC. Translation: CASSQAPHSGANVLTF.

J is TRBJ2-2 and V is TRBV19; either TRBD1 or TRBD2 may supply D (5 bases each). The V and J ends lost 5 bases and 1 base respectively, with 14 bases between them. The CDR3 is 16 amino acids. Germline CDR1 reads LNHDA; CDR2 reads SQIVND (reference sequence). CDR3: CASSPLGRLNTGELFF. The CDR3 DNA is TGTGCCAGTAGTCCCCTGGGACGGCTGAACACCGGGGAGCTGTTTTTT.

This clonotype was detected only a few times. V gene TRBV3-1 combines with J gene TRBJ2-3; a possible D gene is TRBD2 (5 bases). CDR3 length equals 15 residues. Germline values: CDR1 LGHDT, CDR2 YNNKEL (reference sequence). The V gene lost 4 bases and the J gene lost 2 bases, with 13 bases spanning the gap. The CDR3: CASSPQLALTDTQYF. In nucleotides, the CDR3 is TGTGCCAGCAGCCCCCAGCTAGCTCTCACAGATACGCAGTATTTT.

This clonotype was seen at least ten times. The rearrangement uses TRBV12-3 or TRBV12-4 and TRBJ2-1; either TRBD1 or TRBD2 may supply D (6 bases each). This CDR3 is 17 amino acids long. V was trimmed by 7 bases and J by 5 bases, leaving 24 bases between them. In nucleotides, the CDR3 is TGTGCCAGCACTGAGGGGGGCGGGACGTCGACCGACAATGAGCAGTTCTTC. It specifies CASTEGGGTSTDNEQFF.

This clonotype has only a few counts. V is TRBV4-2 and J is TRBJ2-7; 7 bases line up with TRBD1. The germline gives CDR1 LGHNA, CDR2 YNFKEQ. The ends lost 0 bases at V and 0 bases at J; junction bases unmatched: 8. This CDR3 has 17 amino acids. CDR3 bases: TGTGCCAGCAGCCAAGATGCAGGGGGACATTCCTCCTACGAGCAGTACTTC. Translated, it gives CASSQDAGGHSSYEQYF.

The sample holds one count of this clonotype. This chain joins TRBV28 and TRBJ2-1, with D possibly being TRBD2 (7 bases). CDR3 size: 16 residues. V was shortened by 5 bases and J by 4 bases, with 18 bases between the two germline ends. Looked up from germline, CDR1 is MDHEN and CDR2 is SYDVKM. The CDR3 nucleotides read TGTGCCAGCAGTCCAACCACAGGGAGGGGTTACAATGAGCAGTTCTTC. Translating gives CASSPTTGRGYNEQFF.

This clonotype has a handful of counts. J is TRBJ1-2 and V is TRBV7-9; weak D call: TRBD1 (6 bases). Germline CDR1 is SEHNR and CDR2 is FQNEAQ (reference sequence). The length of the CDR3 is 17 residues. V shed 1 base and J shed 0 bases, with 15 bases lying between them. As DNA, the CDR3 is TGTGCCAGCAGCTTAGTCCAGGGGCGCAGCCCTAACTATGGCTACACCTTC. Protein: CASSLVQGRSPNYGYTF.

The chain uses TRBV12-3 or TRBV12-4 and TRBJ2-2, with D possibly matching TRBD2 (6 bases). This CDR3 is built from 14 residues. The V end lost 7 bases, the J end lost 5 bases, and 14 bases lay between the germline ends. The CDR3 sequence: CASTPTRLTGELFF. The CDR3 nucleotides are TGTGCCAGCACCCCGACTAGGCTGACCGGGGAGCTGTTTTTT.

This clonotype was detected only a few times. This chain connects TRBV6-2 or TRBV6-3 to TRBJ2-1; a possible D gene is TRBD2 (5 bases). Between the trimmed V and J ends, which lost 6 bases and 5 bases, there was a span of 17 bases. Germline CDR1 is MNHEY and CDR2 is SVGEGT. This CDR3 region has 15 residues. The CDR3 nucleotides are TGTGCCAGCAGCGGTCGACTAATAAACGACAATGAGCAGTTCTTC. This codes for CASSGRLINDNEQFF.

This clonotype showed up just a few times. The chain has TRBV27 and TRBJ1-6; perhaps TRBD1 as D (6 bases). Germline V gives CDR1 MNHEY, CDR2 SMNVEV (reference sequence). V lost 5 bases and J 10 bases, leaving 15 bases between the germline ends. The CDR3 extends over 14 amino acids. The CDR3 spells CASSPRQAGSPLHF. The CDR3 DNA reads TGTGCCAGCAGTCCGAGACAGGCCGGGTCACCCCTCCACTTT.

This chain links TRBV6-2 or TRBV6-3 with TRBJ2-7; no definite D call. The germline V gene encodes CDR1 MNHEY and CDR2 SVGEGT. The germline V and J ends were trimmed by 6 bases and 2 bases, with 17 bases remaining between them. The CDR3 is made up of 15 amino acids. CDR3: CASRKARSATYEQYF. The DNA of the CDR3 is TGTGCCAGCAGGAAGGCCAGGTCTGCTACCTACGAGCAGTACTTC.